This is a list of T cell receptor beta chains from one sample in a study of blood T cells in healthy people across ages. TCRdb passed the 5' RACE reads through MiXCR, listing each CDR3 protein once. Of 700,000 to 950,000 distinct CDR3 sequences listed, roughly 64% were seen once; the top ten hold 20% to 25%. The sequenced sample consisted of blood. The receptors originated from a man aged 25 to 45 in good health. Both conserved end residues are part of each CDR3. Each record gives: J gene, D gene, V gene, CDR3 length, clone size, CDR3 DNA, CDR3 protein. D genes are given only for firm matches. Clone size is not always given. Where it is, it says once, few, many or a class for expanded clones.

>TRBJ2-7|TRBD2|TRBV7-2|15|-
TGTGCCAGCAGCTTAGCAGCTAGCGGAGTGAGTGAGCAGTACTTC
CASSLAASGVSEQYF
>TRBJ2-5|TRBD1|TRBV29-1|12|few
TGCAGCGTTGAGACAGGGGGGGAGACCCAGTACTTC
CSVETGGETQYF
>TRBJ2-3|TRBD2|TRBV7-3|15|-
TGTGCCAGCAGCTACCGTAGCGGGACCACAGATACGCAGTATTTT
CASSYRSGTTDTQYF
>TRBJ2-1|TRBD1|TRBV29-1|18|-
TGCAGCGCGGTCGGGGGACAGGGAACGCGAGCGGGTGAGAGCTGGCTGTTCTTC
CSAVGGQGTRAGESWLFF
>TRBJ2-1|TRBD2|TRBV4-1|16|-
TGCGCCAGCAGCCAACCCGGGACTAGCGGGCTTAATGAGCAGTTCTTC
CASSQPGTSGLNEQFF
>TRBJ2-6|-|TRBV7-3|16|-
TGTGCCAGCAGCTTAAACTCCGTGAGGGGGGCCAACGTCCTGACTTTC
CASSLNSVRGANVLTF
>TRBJ1-5|TRBD1|TRBV2|14|-
TGTGCCAGCAGCACTGACAGGGGGGATCAGCCCCAGCATTTT
CASSTDRGDQPQHF
>TRBJ2-7|TRBD2|TRBV20-1|13|-
TGCAGTGCTCTTGCGGGGGGGACCTACGAGCAGTACTTC
CSALAGGTYEQYF
>TRBJ2-5|-|TRBV20-1|15|few
TGCAGTGCCACACAAGGGGCCCGCTACCAAGAGACCCAGTACTTC
CSATQGARYQETQYF
>TRBJ2-4|TRBD2|TRBV19|15|-
TGTGCCAGTAGTCCTAGCGGGAGGGCCAAAAACATTCAGTACTTC
CASSPSGRAKNIQYF
>TRBJ1-4|-|TRBV7-9|15|-
TGTGCCAGCAGCCTCGATCGGGACCGGAATGAAAAACTGTTTTTT
CASSLDRDRNEKLFF
>TRBJ2-1|TRBD2|TRBV7-9|14|once
TGTGCCAGCAGCCGAGCGGGACCCATCAATGAGCAGTTCTTC
CASSRAGPINEQFF
>TRBJ1-2|-|TRBV29-1|13|-
TGCAGCGTTGAGCGAGGCCCCATCTATGGCTACACCTTC
CSVERGPIYGYTF
>TRBJ2-3|-|TRBV6-2/TRBV6-3|14|-
TGTGCCAGCAGTCGCGGTGGATCAGGAGATACGCAGTATTTT
CASSRGGSGDTQYF
>TRBJ2-7|TRBD2|TRBV20-1|15|-
TGCAGTGCTACCCTTTTTCGAGCGGGAATCTACGAGCAGTACTTC
CSATLFRAGIYEQYF
>TRBJ2-7|-|TRBV27|17|-
TGTGCCAGCAGTTTATACTACCGGCCCGTTGGGAACTACGAGCAGTACTTC
CASSLYYRPVGNYEQYF
>TRBJ2-5|TRBD2|TRBV6-1|16|-
TGTGCCAGCAGTGGTCTGGCGGGAGCCGGCGGAGAGACCCAGTACTTC
CASSGLAGAGGETQYF
>TRBJ2-3|-|TRBV15|16|-
TGTGCCACCAGCTCTCGGGAACAGGGTGGAACAGATACGCAGTATTTT
CATSSREQGGTDTQYF
>TRBJ2-1|-|TRBV7-9|16|few
TGTGCCAGCAGTCCATCGAGAGGGGTTTTCTACAATGAGCAGTTCTTC
CASSPSRGVFYNEQFF
>TRBJ2-5|TRBD2|TRBV6-1|14|-
TGTGCCACCGGGCCGGGACTAGCGGTTCCTGGACAGTACTTC
CATGPGLAVPGQYF
>TRBJ2-1|-|TRBV20-1|14|-
TGCAGTGCTCCGTTAGGGGGGGACTACAATGAGCAGTTCTTC
CSAPLGGDYNEQFF
>TRBJ1-1|-|TRBV7-9|14|-
TGTGCCAGCAGCTCGAGGGGTTATGGCACTGAAGCTTTCTTT
CASSSRGYGTEAFF
>TRBJ1-6|-|TRBV5-1|14|-
TGCGCCAGCAGCGCGCAAGGGAGCGAATCACCCCTCCACTTT
CASSAQGSESPLHF
>TRBJ2-3|TRBD1|TRBV20-1|14|-
TGCAGTGCTAGAGATAAGAGGGGGCTTGATACGCAGTATTTT
CSARDKRGLDTQYF
>TRBJ2-7|TRBD1|TRBV15|13|-
TGTGCCACCCTACAGGGGGAAGGCGACGAGCAGTACTTC
CATLQGEGDEQYF
>TRBJ2-1|-|TRBV6-1|14|-
TGTGCCAGCATTGGGGGGTTTAGCTACAATGAGCAGTTCTTC
CASIGGFSYNEQFF
>TRBJ1-2|TRBD1|TRBV12-3/TRBV12-4|20|-
TGTGCCAGCACTCATTCTTCCACTACTAAAAGGGACAGTAAGGACTATGGCTACACCTTC
CASTHSSTTKRDSKDYGYTF
>TRBJ2-2|-|TRBV12-3/TRBV12-4|14|-
TGTGCCAGCAGTACCCGGGGCTACACCGGGGAGCTGTTTTTT
CASSTRGYTGELFF
>TRBJ2-7|TRBD2|TRBV29-1|13|-
TGCAGCGTGGACCTAGCGGGAGGCGACGAGCAGTACTTC
CSVDLAGGDEQYF
>TRBJ2-7|-|TRBV6-2/TRBV6-3|14|-
TGTGCCAGCAGTTGGACTCTCCCCTCACGGATTCAGTACTTC
CASSWTLPSRIQYF
>TRBJ2-7|TRBD2|TRBV7-2|16|-
TGTGCCAGCAGCTTCACTAGCGGGAGGGGGGGATACGAGCAGTACTTC
CASSFTSGRGGYEQYF
>TRBJ2-4|-|TRBV4-1|13|-
TGCGCCAGCAGCCCCGGGTACAAAAACATTCAGTACTTC
CASSPGYKNIQYF
>TRBJ2-4|-|TRBV29-1|12|-
TGCAGCGTTCGCCTCGCCCCCGGCATTCAGTACTTC
CSVRLAPGIQYF
>TRBJ2-3|-|TRBV12-3/TRBV12-4|15|-
TGTGCCAGCAGTCAGGCCAGACGGAGCGGGGATACGCAGTATTTT
CASSQARRSGDTQYF
>TRBJ1-2|TRBD1|TRBV13|15|-
TGTGCCAGCAGCTGGGGACAGGGAGGAAACTATGGCTACACCTTC
CASSWGQGGNYGYTF
>TRBJ2-7|-|TRBV7-2|16|many
TGTGCCAGCAGCCCACGAACCGGGACTTACCCTACGAAGCAGTACTTC
CASSPRTGTYPTKQYF
>TRBJ2-4|TRBD2|TRBV4-2|15|once
TGTGCCAGCAGCCCGTCGGGACTAGCGATAAACATTCAGTACTTC
CASSPSGLAINIQYF
>TRBJ1-4|TRBD1|TRBV10-3|17|-
TGTGCCGCATCCGGGACAGGGGGGTCAGCAACTAATGAAAAACTGTTTTTT
CAASGTGGSATNEKLFF
>TRBJ2-3|-|TRBV12-3/TRBV12-4|19|-
TGTGCCAGCAACATAGGTTATAGCGCGATGGTGGGAGAAGCAGATACGCAGTATTTT
CASNIGYSAMVGEADTQYF